Presented here are 32 T cell receptor beta chains from one specimen sequenced in a study of patients and donors after allogeneic stem cell transplantation. Using its own MiXCR run on the RT-PCR reads, TCRdb lists one record per CDR3 protein. There are about 960,000 distinct CDR3 sequences in the sample; about a sixth occur only once, and around 6% lies in the top ten. The material sequenced was blood, either unsorted or a sorted T cell fraction (not recorded which). Receptor source: a human donor who was either an allogeneic HSCT recipient or a stem cell or donor lymphocyte infusion donor (not recorded which). It is not recorded whose cells these are; they may come from a transplant donor.

V and J are TRBV5-1 and TRBJ2-1; 9 positions agree with TRBD1. Germline assignment: CDR1 SGHRS and CDR2 YFSETQ. Losses at the gene ends were 8 bases for V and 7 bases for J; bases not matched to a gene: 10. The CDR3 spans 14 residues. The CDR3 DNA reads as TGCGCCAGTACACAGGGGGCAAAGAGTAATGAGCAGTTCTTC. Its protein is CASTQGAKSNEQFF.

This clonotype was observed a few times. This chain joins TRBV7-3 and TRBJ2-3; no reliable D call. With 0 bases removed from V and 0 bases from J, the gap between germline ends came to 4 bases. The CDR3 extends over 14 amino acids. Germline V CDR1 and CDR2: SGHTA, FQGTGA. CDR3 sequence (DNA): TGTGCCAGCAGCTTAACTCACAGCACAGATACGCAGTATTTT. The encoded protein is CASSLTHSTDTQYF.

This chain links TRBV11-2 with TRBJ2-7; 11 positions match TRBD2. The length of the CDR3 is 18 residues. V lost 0 bases to trimming and J lost 1 base; unmatched junction nucleotides: 8. CDR1 is SGHAT, CDR2 FQNNGV, per germline. The CDR3 DNA is TGTGCCAGCAGCTTAGAATTAGCGGGGGGGCCCAATTCCTACGAGCAGTACTTC. Protein sequence: CASSLELAGGPNSYEQYF.

The chain has TRBV11-2 and TRBJ1-1; D might be TRBD1 (5 bases). The germline V gene has CDR1 SGHAT and CDR2 FQNNGV. The V gene lost 7 bases and the J gene lost 0 bases, with 12 bases spanning the gap. CDR3 length: 14 residues. CDR3 nucleotide sequence: TGTGCCAGCACCCACTTGACAGTGAACACTGAAGCTTTCTTT. This gives the protein CASTHLTVNTEAFF.

This clonotype was seen a few times. In nucleotides, the CDR3 is TGCAGTGCTCCCCGGGAGGGAGGACAGGGGAGGTACGAGCAGTACTTC. It encodes CSAPREGGQGRYEQYF. This chain links TRBV20-1 with TRBJ2-7; tentative D call: TRBD1 (9 bases). CDR3 length equals 16 residues. Germline CDR1 and CDR2: DFQATT and SNEGSKA (reference sequence). V lost 5 bases to trimming and J lost 4 bases, with 24 bases between them.

The rearrangement uses TRBV12-3 or TRBV12-4 and TRBJ2-3, with D tentatively TRBD1 or TRBD2 (6 bases each). The V end lost 1 base, the J end lost 4 bases, and 12 bases lay between the germline ends. The CDR3 runs to 15 residues. Here the CDR3 reads CASSLVRGVSDTQYF. The CDR3 DNA reads TGTGCCAGCAGTTTAGTAAGGGGGGTTTCAGATACGCAGTATTTT.

CDR3 sequence (DNA): TGTGCCAGCAGCTTCTCCAGGGTAGGCGAGCAGTACTTC. This codes for CASSFSRVGEQYF. The chain carries TRBV11-2 and TRBJ2-7; D perhaps matches TRBD1 (5 bases). Germline lookup yields CDR1 SGHAT and CDR2 FQNNGV. The CDR3 is 13 amino acids. V was shortened by 3 bases and J by 6 bases, with 12 bases between the two germline ends.

The chain combines TRBV24-1 with TRBJ2-3; 8 nucleotides agree with TRBD2. Germline V gene sequence: CDR1 KGHDR, CDR2 SFDVKD. J lost 0 bases, V lost 6 bases, and 10 bases had no gene match. CDR3 length: 17 residues. CDR3 residues: CATSSSGGATSTDTQYF. CDR3 bases: TGTGCCACCAGTTCCAGCGGGGGAGCTACTAGCACAGATACGCAGTATTTT.

The chain links TRBV20-1 to TRBJ2-1, with 9 bases aligning to TRBD2. This CDR3 is 16 amino acids long. V dropped 1 base and J dropped 0; count of bases not matched to a gene: 4. Looked up from germline, CDR1 is DFQATT and CDR2 is SNEGSKA (reference sequence). The CDR3 loop reads CSARVISGSSYNEQFF. CDR3 in DNA: TGCAGTGCTAGAGTTATTAGCGGGAGCTCCTACAATGAGCAGTTCTTC.

This chain links TRBV7-2 with TRBJ2-5; 7 nucleotides match TRBD1. The trim removed 4 bases at V and 5 bases at J, leaving 7 bases unmatched. The germline V gene encodes CDR1 SGHTA and CDR2 FQGNSA. CDR3 length equals 14 residues. In nucleotides, the CDR3 is TGTGCCAGCAGCTCGACAGGGTTTAGGGAGACCCAGTACTTC. Its translation: CASSSTGFRETQYF.

The V gene is TRBV30, the J gene TRBJ2-5; TRBD2 matches 7 bases. The germline V gene encodes CDR1 GTSNPN and CDR2 SVGIG (reference sequence). The CDR3 is 14 amino acids. V lost 2 bases and J lost 1; bases outside the gene matches: 4. The CDR3 reads CAWSNLAVQETQYF. The CDR3 bases are TGTGCCTGGAGTAACCTAGCGGTCCAAGAGACCCAGTACTTC.

The chain is built from TRBV6-1 and TRBJ1-3, with D uncertain. Trimming removed 6 bases from V and 9 bases from J, with 21 bases in between. CDR3 length: 15 amino acids. Per germline, CDR1 MNHNS and CDR2 SASEGT. CDR3 DNA sequence: TGTGCCAGCAGACCGCCTGACGGATACCCCGGCACCATATATTTT. It yields the protein CASRPPDGYPGTIYF.

The genes are TRBV5-6 and TRBJ1-2, with D unclear. Germline lookup yields CDR1 SGHDT and CDR2 YYEEEE. Between the trimmed V and J ends, which lost 0 bases and 4 bases, there was a span of 13 bases. The CDR3 covers 15 residues. The DNA of the CDR3 is TGTGCCAGCAGCTTGGCGGGAACCACTTTCTATGGCTACACCTTC. This translates into CASSLAGTTFYGYTF. Full variable domain (remainder filled in from reference TRBV5-6 and TRBJ1-2): DAGVTQSPTHLIKTRGQQVTLRCSPKSGHDTVSWYQQALGQGPQFIFQYYEEEERQRGNFPDRFSGHQFPNYSSELNVNALLLGDSALYLCASSLAGTTFYGYTFGSGTRLTVV.

This clonotype has only a few counts. This chain connects TRBV24-1 to TRBJ2-2; 7 nucleotides align to TRBD2. Germline trimming cut 5 bases from V and 3 bases from J; bases unmatched to any gene: 8. Germline V gene data show CDR1 as KGHDR and CDR2 as SFDVKD. The CDR3 extends over 16 amino acids. The CDR3 protein is CATSGKGGAYTGELFF. DNA of the CDR3: TGTGCCACCAGTGGAAAGGGAGGGGCTTACACCGGGGAGCTGTTTTTT.

This clonotype was counted ten times or more. This rearrangement joins TRBV5-1 to TRBJ2-5; 12 bases agree with TRBD2. V shed 6 bases, J shed 4 bases, and the junction held 1 base outside the gene matches. The germline CDR1 and CDR2 sequences are SGHRS and YFSETQ. The CDR3 sequence is 13 residues long. The CDR3 is CASTGLAGETQYF. DNA for the CDR3: TGCGCCAGCACGGGACTAGCGGGAGAGACCCAGTACTTC.

V is TRBV7-9 and J is TRBJ1-4, with D maybe TRBD1 (5 bases). Germline CDR1 reads SEHNR; CDR2 reads FQNEAQ (reference sequence). The CDR3 sequence is 13 residues long. V dropped 1 base and J dropped 8 bases, with 8 bases sitting between them. CDR3 in amino acids: CASSLEGKEKLFF. CDR3 nucleotides: TGTGCCAGCAGCTTAGAGGGGAAGGAAAAACTGTTTTTT. Using reference TRBV7-9 and TRBJ1-4 for the parts outside the CDR3, the full variable domain is DTGVSQNPRHKITKRGQNVTFRCDPISEHNRLYWYRQTLGQGPEFLTYFQNEAQLEKSRLLSDRFSAERPKGSFSTLEIQRTEQGDSAMYLCASSLEGKEKLFFGSGTQLSVL.

The chain combines TRBV5-1 with TRBJ1-6; D unclear. The CDR3 contains 15 residues. Trimming took off 4 bases at V and 4 bases at J, with 12 bases between the two ends. CDR1 SGHRS and CDR2 YFSETQ come from the germline V gene. The CDR3 bases are TGCGCCAGCAGCGCGGATTTACAGTATAATTCACCCCTCCACTTT. Amino acid sequence: CASSADLQYNSPLHF. The full variable domain, rest sourced from reference TRBV5-1 and TRBJ1-6, is KAGVTQTPRYLIKTRGQQVTLSCSPISGHRSVSWYQQTPGQGLQFLFEYFSETQRNKGNFPGRFSGRQFSNSRSEMNVSTLELGDSALYLCASSADLQYNSPLHFGNGTRLTVT.

The chain has TRBV29-1 and TRBJ2-2; the match to TRBD2 covers 11 bases. The CDR3 spans 18 residues. From germline, CDR1 is SQVTM and CDR2 ANQGSEA. V trimming: 4 bases; J trimming: 6 bases; junction bases outside the gene matches: 16. The CDR3 sequence: CSVGERILAGGYPGELFF. The CDR3 DNA is TGCAGCGTTGGAGAGAGGATTTTAGCGGGGGGGTATCCCGGGGAGCTGTTTTTT.

The J gene is TRBJ2-7, the V gene TRBV6-2 or TRBV6-3; 9 bases match TRBD1. Losses at the gene ends were 7 bases for V and 5 bases for J; bases not matched to a gene: 9. Germline V gene lookup returns CDR1 MNHEY and CDR2 SVGEGT. This CDR3 region has 14 residues. CDR3: CASIEGQGIHEQYF. The CDR3, as DNA: TGTGCCAGCATTGAGGGACAGGGAATACACGAGCAGTACTTC.

The rearrangement joins TRBV14 to TRBJ2-1, with D unclear. Trimming removed 1 base at V and 9 bases at J, with 4 bases between. In germline, CDR1 is SGHDN, CDR2 FVKESK. The CDR3 totals 11 residues. The CDR3 loop is CASSQAIEQFF. The DNA of the CDR3 is TGTGCCAGCAGCCAAGCGATTGAGCAGTTCTTC.

This clonotype has more than one count but fewer than ten. The V gene is TRBV6-1, the J gene TRBJ2-7; D gene unclear. The CDR3 has 15 residues. Germline values: CDR1 MNHNS, CDR2 SASEGT. Trimming removed 0 bases at V and 2 bases at J, with 11 bases between. The CDR3 is CASSEAPDLTYEQYF. For the CDR3, the DNA is TGTGCCAGCAGTGAAGCCCCAGACCTGACCTACGAGCAGTACTTC.

Ten or more counts support this clonotype. The rearrangement links TRBV24-1 to TRBJ1-4; 9 bases align to TRBD1. V lost 7 bases to trimming and J lost 6 bases; unmatched junction nucleotides: 5. Germline-derived CDR1 and CDR2 are KGHDR and SFDVKD. The CDR3 extends over 14 amino acids. The CDR3 region is CATSEGQGYEKLFF. CDR3 nucleotide sequence: TGTGCCACCAGCGAGGGACAGGGCTATGAAAAACTGTTTTTT.

The genes are TRBV29-1 and TRBJ2-1, with D possibly called TRBD1 or TRBD2 (5 bases each). From germline, CDR1 is SQVTM and CDR2 ANQGSEA. CDR3 length: 12 amino acids. The V gene lost 5 bases and the J gene lost 4 bases, with 9 bases spanning the gap. The CDR3 sequence: CSVRDGYNEQFF. In DNA, the CDR3 is TGCAGCGTTCGGGACGGATACAATGAGCAGTTCTTC.

This clonotype came up a few times. The V gene is TRBV12-3 or TRBV12-4, the J gene TRBJ2-3; 12 bases are shared with TRBD2. The CDR3 has 19 amino acids. The ends lost 5 bases at V and 0 bases at J; junction bases unmatched: 12. CDR3 protein: CASSPRLAGEPYSTDTQYF. The DNA for the CDR3 is TGTGCCAGCAGTCCAAGACTAGCGGGGGAACCTTATAGCACAGATACGCAGTATTTT.

This clonotype was found many times. V and J are TRBV7-8 and TRBJ1-1, with 7 positions matching TRBD1. This CDR3 is built from 16 residues. The V segment lost 2 bases and the J segment 1 base; nucleotides outside the gene matches: 7. Germline V gene data show CDR1 as SGHVS and CDR2 as FQNEAQ. The CDR3 DNA follows: TGTGCCAGCAGCTTAAGCACAGGGGCACGGAACACTGAAGCTTTCTTT. This sequence encodes CASSLSTGARNTEAFF.

The J gene is TRBJ2-7, the V gene TRBV12-5; 10 bases map to TRBD1. This CDR3 region has 15 residues. CDR1 and CDR2 from the germline V gene are LGHNT and FRNRAP. V trimming: 6 bases; J trimming: 4 bases; junction bases outside the gene matches: 9. The DNA of the CDR3 is TGTGCTAGTGGCACTGGGACAGGGGACACGTACGAGCAGTACTTC. It encodes CASGTGTGDTYEQYF.

V gene TRBV3-1 combines with J gene TRBJ1-6; D is possibly TRBD1 (6 bases). CDR1 is LGHDT, CDR2 YNNKEL, per germline (reference sequence). This CDR3 has 17 residues. V lost 1 base and J 5 bases, leaving 15 bases between the germline ends. CDR3 coding DNA: TGTGCCAGCAGCCAAGTAATCGGGGGCGCCCATAATTCACCCCTCCACTTT. Protein: CASSQVIGGAHNSPLHF. Supplemented by reference TRBV3-1 and TRBJ1-6, the full variable domain reads DTAVSQTPKYLVTQMGNDKSIKCEQNLGHDTMYWYKQDSKKFLKIMFSYNNKELIINETVPNRFSPKSPDKAHLNLHINSLELGDSAVYFCASSQVIGGAHNSPLHFGNGTRLTVT.

This sequence joins TRBV20-1 and TRBJ2-2; D not resolved. The CDR3 contains 13 residues. Germline V gene lookup returns CDR1 DFQATT and CDR2 SNEGSKA (reference sequence). Trimming took off 5 bases at V and 6 bases at J, with 13 bases between the two ends. The CDR3 loop is CSAAEWGSGELFF. CDR3 in DNA: TGCAGTGCTGCCGAGTGGGGATCCGGGGAGCTGTTTTTT.

This clonotype was picked up many times. J is TRBJ1-2 and V is TRBV25-1; no clear D. The CDR3 contains 16 residues. V lost 2 bases and J lost 1, with 14 bases in between. Germline assignment: CDR1 MGHDK and CDR2 SYGVNS. The CDR3 coding sequence is TGTGCCAGCAGTGAAAAAATTGTGCAGAGTAACTATGGCTACACCTTC. Its translation is CASSEKIVQSNYGYTF.

The chain carries TRBV7-8 and TRBJ2-7, with D tentatively TRBD2 (6 bases). V was pared by 5 bases and J by 7 bases, with 18 bases between. This CDR3 comprises 14 residues. Per germline, CDR1 SGHVS and CDR2 FQNEAQ. Written as DNA, the CDR3 is TGTGCCAGCAGCAGAAGAAGGGGACTCGGGGAGCAGTACTTC. Amino acids: CASSRRRGLGEQYF.

This clonotype has more than one count but fewer than ten. J is TRBJ1-4 and V is TRBV6-5, with D hard to call. V lost 9 bases and J 8 bases, leaving 13 bases between the germline ends. Germline V gene sequence: CDR1 MNHEY, CDR2 SVGAGI. The CDR3 has 12 residues. CDR3 sequence: CASGPGGEKLFF. The DNA of the CDR3 is TGTGCCAGTGGGCCGGGAGGGGAAAAACTGTTTTTT.

A few counts support this clonotype. The genes are TRBV14 and TRBJ2-7; D unclear. Germline V gene lookup returns CDR1 SGHDN and CDR2 FVKESK. V lost 6 bases and J lost 2, with 5 bases in between. This CDR3 contains 11 residues. The CDR3 region has the DNA TGTGCCAGCAGGGGGACCTACGAGCAGTACTTC. Its translation: CASRGTYEQYF. Based on the CDR3 plus reference TRBV14 and TRBJ2-7, the full variable domain is EAGVTQFPSHSVIEKGQTVTLRCDPISGHDNLYWYRRVMGKEIKFLLHFVKESKQDESGMPNNRFLAERTGGTYSTLKVQPAELEDSGVYFCASRGTYEQYFGPGTRLTVT.